A single sample is the source of the 18 T cell receptor beta chains below, sequenced in a study of tumor-infiltrating lymphocytes in primary liver carcinoma. Unsorted bulk tissue (roughly 19-31 mg) underwent RNA and DNA co-extraction. With about 470 ng total RNA as template and a constant-region primer, TCR beta cDNA was made. The TCR beta library was amplified through three nested multiplex PCR rounds in a modified ARM-PCR procedure. TRBV1-TRBV30 forward primers paired with a C-beta reverse primer were used in the first two PCR rounds, which ran roughly 9 cycles each. One entry per CDR3 protein results from TCRdb running MiXCR on the multiplex PCR reads. The data contain tens of thousands of distinct CDR3 sequences, approximately 80% of them seen just once; the ten biggest clones take up about 32%. The source material was liver tumor tissue from sampling region 5. Stated subset: tumor region T5, tumor centre. Receptor source: a woman younger than 45 with primary liver carcinoma and hepatitis B virus infection.

Notes on this clonotype: One junction end does not reproduce the germline sequence, and a read error may be involved. This chain uses TRBV6-5 with TRBJ2-7; D is ambiguous. This CDR3 region has 15 residues. Germline V gives CDR1 MNHEY, CDR2 SVGAGI. The CDR3 DNA reads TGTGCCAGCAGTTACAGGTACAGCAGCTCCTACAAGCAGTACTTC. This sequence encodes CASSYRYSSSYKQYF.

By share, this clonotype ranks as medium-sized. V is TRBV28 and J is TRBJ1-5, with a weak D call TRBD1 (6 bases). The V gene's germline CDR1 is MDHEN and CDR2 SYDVKM. The CDR3 consists of 12 residues. Trimming pared 5 bases from V and 6 bases from J, leaving 8 bases between. CDR3 amino acids: CASSRGGQPQHF. CDR3 bases: TGTGCCAGCAGTCGAGGGGGTCAGCCCCAGCATTTT.

This clonotype is a singleton in its sample. Because the CDR3 is missing its conserved closing phenylalanine or tryptophan, this is likely a read error. V usage is TRBV4-3 and J usage is TRBJ2-1; perhaps TRBD2 as D (6 bases). In germline, CDR1 is LGHNA, CDR2 YSLEER. The CDR3 length is 16 residues. As DNA, the CDR3 is TGTGCCAGCAGCCAAGATGCGGGAAGCTCCTGCAATGAGCAGTTCCTC. Amino acids: CASSQDAGSSCNEQFL.

A word on this clonotype: This CDR3 is missing its conserved last phenylalanine or tryptophan, likely due to a read error. The DNA is left out, because the CDR3 cannot be placed on it with certainty; the CDR3 is given as TCRdb lists it. The chain has TRBV6-5 and TRBJ2-7. The CDR3 has 15 residues if both end residues are counted. Germline V lookup: CDR1 MNHEY, CDR2 SVGAGI. This chain's CDR3 is CASSYKDSSSYERYL.

Comments on this clonotype: A read error may produce the germline difference seen at one junction end. This chain joins TRBV5-1 and TRBJ1-1; D not certain. The CDR3 has 14 amino acids. Germline V gene lookup returns CDR1 SGHRS and CDR2 YFSETQ. The CDR3: CAGSSDRWNTEAFF. DNA for the CDR3: TGCGCCGGCAGCTCAGACCGTTGGAACACTGAAGCTTTCTTT.

The chain is built from TRBV11-2 and TRBJ2-1; D is possibly TRBD1 or TRBD2 (9 bases each). Trimming took 0 bases from V and 9 from J, leaving 33 bases between them. From germline, CDR1 is SGHAT and CDR2 FQNNGV. There are 21 residues in the CDR3. The CDR3 coding sequence is TGTGCCAGCAGCTTAGAACAGGGGGCGAGGCGGGAGGGGGGGCACTATAGTGAGCAGTTCTTC. It is translated as CASSLEQGARREGGHYSEQFF.

Note on this clonotype: Its ends do not fully match the called genes, so a read error is possible. The chain is built from TRBV18 and TRBJ2-3; 8 positions agree with TRBD2. The CDR3 is 15 residues long. CDR1 and CDR2 from the germline V gene are KGHSH and LQKENI. CDR3 sequence (DNA): TGTGTCAGCTCGCCATCGAGCGGGAGTGGAGATACGCAGTATTTT. As protein: CVSSPSSGSGDTQYF.

In this sample, this clonotype turned up once. The CDR3 end shows no conserved phenylalanine or tryptophan, and so a read error is likely. The chain has TRBV4-3 and TRBJ2-3, with no clear D. The V end lost 7 bases, the J end lost 6 bases, and 29 bases lay between the germline ends. Germline V gives CDR1 LGHNA, CDR2 YSLEER. This CDR3 spans 18 amino acids. The CDR3 sequence is CASNQSVWLGEPDDTQYL. CDR3 sequence (DNA): TGCGCCAGCAACCAGTCGGTCTGGCTGGGTGAACCCGATGATACGCAGTATCTT.

Note on this clonotype: One end of the junction does not line up with germline, which may come from a read error. The chain carries TRBV6-1 and TRBJ2-2; 8 bases are a match to TRBD1. The CDR3 runs to 19 residues. Germline lookup yields CDR1 MNHNS and CDR2 SASEGT. The CDR3 region is CASNESLPGGAANTGELFF. The CDR3 DNA follows: TGTGCCAGCAATGAATCCCTTCCAGGGGGCGCCGCGAACACCGGGGAGCTGTTTTTT.

This clonotype was seen once. The CDR3 carries no conserved terminal phenylalanine or tryptophan, so it likely arises from a read error. The DNA is left out, because the CDR3 cannot be placed on it with certainty; the CDR3 is given as TCRdb lists it. The chain employs TRBV11-2 and TRBJ2-2. Germline V gene sequence: CDR1 SGHAT, CDR2 FQNNGV. The CDR3 contains 16 residues when both ends are counted. The CDR3 loop reads CASSLAGFANTGDLFL.

Turning to this clonotype: Compared with germline, one end of the junction differs, possibly owing to a read error. Here the CDR3 DNA reads TGTGCCAGCAGTTCCCCCGGAACCGCGAACCGTATGAACAATGAAGCTTTCTTT. Residues: CASSSPGTANRMNNEAFF. V and J are TRBV28 and TRBJ1-1; D unclear. The CDR3 has 18 amino acids. Germline-derived CDR1 and CDR2 are MDHEN and SYDVKM.

As regards this clonotype: The conserved phenylalanine or tryptophan normally closing the CDR3 is absent here, so this likely arose from a read error. This chain connects TRBV29-1 to TRBJ2-1; the match to TRBD2 covers 11 bases. The CDR3 has 14 amino acids. V gave up 8 bases and J gave up 3 bases; unmatched junction bases: 6. Germline V lookup: CDR1 SQVTM, CDR2 ANQGSEA. The CDR3 nucleotides read TGCAGCCCCGCCGGACTAGCGGGCTACAATGAGCAGTTCTCC. Residues: CSPAGLAGYNEQFS.

As for this clonotype: One end of the junction is discordant with germline, which a read error may explain. The V call is TRBV10-3, the J call TRBJ2-1, with D perhaps matching TRBD2 (5 bases). Germline V CDR1 and CDR2: ENHRY, SYGVKD. There are 14 residues in the CDR3. CDR3 residues: CAISPTTARDEQIF. CDR3 DNA sequence: TGTGCCATCAGTCCCACGACGGCCCGGGATGAGCAGATCTTC.

For this clonotype: Its ends do not fully match the called genes, so a read error is possible. This chain links TRBV11-3 with TRBJ2-1, with D possibly being TRBD1 or TRBD2 (5 bases each). This CDR3 region has 15 residues. Germline CDR1 reads SGHNT; CDR2 reads YENEEA. This CDR3 reads CASSFGARSYSEQFF. Here the CDR3 DNA reads TGTGCCAGTAGCTTCGGGGCCCGCTCCTACAGTGAGCAATTCTTC. Full variable domain (outside the CDR3, taken from reference TRBV11-3 and TRBJ2-1): EAGVVQSPRYKIIEKKQPVAFWCNPISGHNTLYWYLQNLGQGPELLIRYENEEAVDDSQLPKDRFSAERLKGVDSTLKIQPAELGDSAVYLCASSFGARSYSEQFFGPGTRLTVL.

Concerning this clonotype itself: Germline and junction disagree at one end, which may indicate a read error. This rearrangement joins TRBV4-3 to TRBJ2-7; D gene uncertain. The CDR3 totals 18 residues. Germline CDR1 reads LGHNA; CDR2 reads YSLEER. The CDR3 loop reads CTSDQAVTWGHISYEQYF. The CDR3 region has the DNA TGCACCAGCGACCAAGCTGTGACGTGGGGTCACATTAGCTACGAGCAGTACTTC.

Turning to this clonotype: The junction shows a germline mismatch at one end, possibly a read error. The CDR3 region is CASSPLLAGEGLEHYF. CDR3 in DNA: TGTGCCAGCAGCCCATTACTAGCAGGCGAAGGCCTCGAGCATTACTTT. The chain employs TRBV7-8 and TRBJ2-7; possibly TRBD2 for D (6 bases). This CDR3 region has 16 residues. The germline V gene has CDR1 SGHVS and CDR2 FQNEAQ.

On this clonotype itself: An end of the junction differs from the germline gene, which may be a read error. The chain recombines TRBV9 with TRBJ2-1, with a tentative D call TRBD2 (5 bases). Germline assignment: CDR1 SGDLS and CDR2 YYNGEE. The CDR3 length is 18 residues. This CDR3 reads CVSSGNPESGSSYNEQFF. The CDR3 DNA sequence: TGTGTCAGCAGCGGTAATCCCGAAAGCGGCTCATCCTACAATGAGCAGTTCTTC. The variable domain in full, with the rest retrieved from reference TRBV9 and TRBJ2-1, is DSGVTQTPKHLITATGQRVTLRCSPRSGDLSVYWYQQSLDQGLQFLIQYYNGEERAKGNILERFSAQQFPDLHSELNLSSLELGDSALYFCVSSGNPESGSSYNEQFFGPGTRLTVL.

The rearrangement links TRBV11-2 to TRBJ2-1, with TRBD1 matching over 9 bases. V shed 8 bases and J 3 bases; nucleotides not matched to a gene: 23. CDR1 is SGHAT and CDR2 is FQNNGV in the germline V gene. This CDR3 region has 20 residues. The CDR3 coding sequence is TGTGCCAGCTTAGAACAGGGGGCGAGGCGGGAGAGGGGGCACTACAATGAGCAGTTCTTC. Translation gives CASLEQGARRERGHYNEQFF.